The T cell receptor beta chain under discussion was sequenced for a study of blood T cell repertoires in COVID-19. Here immunoSEQ multiplex PCR was the method, and the copy in TCRdb shows in-frame clones only, minus some. The data contain under 95,000 clones, approximately 80% of them seen just once; the ten biggest clones take up around 10%. The CDR3 consists of 15 residues. Germline lookup yields CDR1 SGHNT and CDR2 YYREEE (reference sequence). The junction had 1 base not matched to a gene; V was cut back by 0 bases and J by 2 bases. The chain employs TRBV5-4 and TRBJ2-1; 8 bases align to TRBD2. The sequenced material came from peripheral blood. The sequence was collected from a man in his fifties with acute or convalescent COVID-19. The CDR3, as DNA: TGTGCCAGCAGCTTGGAGGGACTAGCCTACAATGAGCAGTTCTTC. This codes for CASSLEGLAYNEQFF.